One and the same sample provided the 7 T cell receptor beta chains below, sequenced in a study of T cell repertoires in cytomegalovirus infection. TCRdb re-derived calls from the reads in MiXCR, one entry per CDR3 protein. The data hold about 500,000 distinct CDR3 sequences, with around a third observed a single time. The antigens of these receptors remain unknown. This specimen was cultured PBMCs, taken from culture after CMV antigen stimulation. Receptors were obtained from a human donor in good health (CMV status not recorded). Some clones in this sample may be carry-over from other donors' samples.

This clonotype was observed a few times. The chain recombines TRBV28 with TRBJ2-1; TRBD2 aligns across 7 bases. Germline assignment: CDR1 MDHEN and CDR2 SYDVKM. The CDR3 has 15 residues. The ends lost 5 bases at V and 11 bases at J; junction bases unmatched: 15. CDR3 amino acids: CASSPARAGSVKQFF. CDR3 coding DNA: TGTGCCAGCAGTCCCGCCCGAGCGGGATCCGTTAAGCAGTTCTTC. The full variable domain, in which reference TRBV28 and TRBJ2-1 provide the parts outside the CDR3, is DVKVTQSSRYLVKRTGEKVFLECVQDMDHENMFWYRQDPGLGLRLIYFSYDVKMKEKGDIPEGYSVSREKKERFSLILESASTNQTSMYLCASSPARAGSVKQFFGPGTRLTVL.

The chain recombines TRBV15 with TRBJ1-3; tentative D call: TRBD1 (5 bases). The CDR3 is made up of 15 amino acids. V was pared by 5 bases and J by 2 bases, with 13 bases between. The V gene's germline CDR1 is LNHNV and CDR2 YYDKDF (reference sequence). The CDR3 sequence is CATSGSGWTGNTIYF. The CDR3 bases are TGTGCCACCAGCGGGTCAGGGTGGACTGGAAACACCATATATTTT.

The chain carries TRBV14 and TRBJ2-1, with D perhaps assigned TRBD1 or TRBD2 (6 bases each). The germline V and J ends were trimmed by 0 bases and 14 bases, with 11 bases remaining between them. Germline CDR1 reads SGHDN; CDR2 reads FVKESK. The CDR3 spans 12 residues. CDR3 in amino acids: CASSQDRRDKFF. The CDR3, as DNA: TGTGCCAGCAGCCAAGATAGGAGGGACAAGTTCTTC.

The rearrangement uses TRBV18 and TRBJ2-1; 7 nucleotides align to TRBD1. The CDR3 contains 15 residues. Germline loops: CDR1 KGHSH, CDR2 LQKENI. V shed 4 bases and J 3 bases; nucleotides not matched to a gene: 6. The CDR3 here is CASSLTGLGYNEQFF. CDR3 bases: TGTGCCAGCTCACTGACAGGGCTTGGCTACAATGAGCAGTTCTTC. Combining the CDR3 with reference TRBV18 and TRBJ2-1 gives the whole variable domain NAGVMQNPRHLVRRRGQEARLRCSPMKGHSHVYWYRQLPEEGLKFMVYLQKENIIDESGMPKERFSAEFPKEGPSILRIQQVVRGDSAAYFCASSLTGLGYNEQFFGPGTRLTVL.

This clonotype was picked up many times. The chain carries TRBV7-6 and TRBJ2-3; 8 nucleotides agree with TRBD2. The CDR3 runs 15 residues. Germline V lookup: CDR1 SGHVS, CDR2 FNYEAQ. Unmatched junction bases numbered 4, after V lost 5 bases and J lost 0 bases. CDR3 nucleotides: TGTGCCAGCAGCCCCTGGACTAGCAGCACAGATACGCAGTATTTT. Residues: CASSPWTSSTDTQYF.

This clonotype was seen more than once but under ten times. The gene calls are TRBV19 and TRBJ2-5, with D perhaps matching TRBD1 or TRBD2 (5 bases each). The CDR3 loop spans 15 amino acids. Trimming removed 6 bases from V and 2 bases from J, with 16 bases in between. The V gene's germline CDR1 is LNHDA and CDR2 SQIVND (reference sequence). CDR3 coding DNA: TGTGCCAGTAGCCTTCTCCCGGGACCACAAGAGACCCAGTACTTC. Translation: CASSLLPGPQETQYF.

This clonotype has a count of ten or more. The rearrangement joins TRBV12-3 or TRBV12-4 to TRBJ1-4, with a weak D call TRBD1 (6 bases). CDR3 length equals 14 residues. The V end was cut by 3 bases, the J end by 4 bases, with 9 bases between. In DNA, the CDR3 is TGTGCCAGCAGTTTGGCAGGGGTTAATGAAAAACTGTTTTTT. It translates to CASSLAGVNEKLFF.